Below, 30 T cell receptor beta chains from the same sample are listed, as sequenced in a study of Graves' ophthalmopathy and Graves' hyperthyroidism (dated by TCRdb to about 2018). Sequencing took place on an Illumina HiSeq 2000. For repertoire sequencing, TCR beta CDR3 regions were amplified from RNA transcripts. A first-round RT-PCR used HTBI primers with the Qiagen OneStep RT-PCR kit, followed by a second-round multiplex PCR, size selection and purification. The public reads were quality trimmed at Q25 with fastp and then assembled into clones with MiXCR by TCRdb, keeping productive beta chains. One record per CDR3 amino acid sequence lists the most common genes and DNA. The table for this sample lists tens of thousands of distinct CDR3 sequences; about 51% of them were counted only once. Clones ranked in the top ten supply more than 15% of the sample. Specimen: peripheral blood. The source is an adult man with Graves' ophthalmopathy.

On this clonotype itself: A single base separates this from a much larger clone, so it may be a read error. DNA for the CDR3: TGTGCCAGCAGTTTGTTGACGAGCTCCTACAATGGGCAGTTCTTC. It is translated as CASSLLTSSYNGQFF. The rearrangement uses TRBV28 and TRBJ2-1; D call uncertain. This CDR3 is built from 15 residues. Germline V gene sequence: CDR1 MDHEN, CDR2 SYDVKM.

By share of the sample, this clonotype is medium-sized. J is TRBJ1-5 and V is TRBV7-2; possible D gene TRBD1, 5 bases. CDR1 and CDR2 from the germline V gene are SGHTA and FQGNSA. The CDR3 has 14 residues. Deletions cut 3 bases from V and 4 bases from J, with 10 bases between. DNA for the CDR3: TGTGCCAGCAGCTTCGGCAGGGTGAATCAGCCCCAGCATTTT. Protein sequence: CASSFGRVNQPQHF.

This clonotype showed up many times. The rearrangement links TRBV7-6 to TRBJ1-1, with 7 nucleotides matching TRBD1. Per germline, CDR1 SGHVS and CDR2 FNYEAQ. Germline trimming cut 5 bases from V and 2 bases from J; bases unmatched to any gene: 5. The CDR3 has 14 amino acids. For the CDR3, the DNA is TGTGCCAGCAGCCGAGGGGGCTTTAACACTGAAGCTTTCTTT. Protein: CASSRGGFNTEAFF.

This clonotype has a count of ten or more. The J gene is TRBJ2-7, the V gene TRBV6-4, with D maybe TRBD2 (6 bases). This CDR3 is built from 16 residues. The germline V gene encodes CDR1 MRHNA and CDR2 SNTAGT. Trimming shortened V by 3 bases and J by 2 bases, and 17 bases separated the two germline ends. The CDR3 DNA sequence: TGTGCCAGCAGTGATTTAGCGGAAAACCACCCCTACGAGCAGTACTTC. As protein: CASSDLAENHPYEQYF.

The chain uses TRBV7-2 and TRBJ2-7, with 10 nucleotides matching TRBD2. The CDR3 covers 14 residues. Losses at the gene ends were 5 bases for V and 3 bases for J; bases not matched to a gene: 4. Germline loops: CDR1 SGHTA, CDR2 FQGNSA. The chain's CDR3 is CASSPLAGDYEQYF. The CDR3 DNA reads as TGTGCCAGCAGCCCCCTAGCGGGGGACTACGAGCAGTACTTC.

This clonotype came up many times. The J gene is TRBJ1-5, the V gene TRBV6-1; D not certain. Germline assignment: CDR1 MNHNS and CDR2 SASEGT. Between the trimmed V and J ends, which lost 2 bases and 0 bases, there was a span of 8 bases. CDR3 length: 15 amino acids. The CDR3 DNA reads as TGTGCCAGCAGTGAACTGGGGTATAGCAATCAGCCCCAGCATTTT. Translated, it gives CASSELGYSNQPQHF.

This clonotype was observed at least ten times. V gene TRBV4-2 combines with J gene TRBJ2-1; 10 bases are a match to TRBD2. Germline values: CDR1 LGHNA, CDR2 YNFKEQ. CDR3 size: 15 residues. V was clipped by 1 base and J by 6 bases; unmatched bases: 3. The CDR3 DNA follows: TGTGCCAGCAGCCAAGCAGCGGGGGGGCCCAATGAGCAGTTCTTC. As protein: CASSQAAGGPNEQFF.

Within the sample, this clonotype is medium-sized. Here the CDR3 DNA reads TGCAGTGCTAGAGACAGATCTAACTATGGCTACACCTTC. It yields the protein CSARDRSNYGYTF. This rearrangement joins TRBV20-1 to TRBJ1-2; no firm D call. V was pared by 0 bases and J by 0 bases, with 5 bases between. Germline lookup yields CDR1 DFQATT and CDR2 SNEGSKA (reference sequence). This CDR3 has 13 residues.

The sample holds a few counts of this clonotype. J is TRBJ1-5 and V is TRBV20-1; D might be TRBD1 (5 bases). Germline V gives CDR1 DFQATT, CDR2 SNEGSKA (reference sequence). V was pared by 3 bases and J by 6 bases, with 15 bases between. This CDR3 has 14 residues. The CDR3 nucleotides are TGCAGTGCTAGGGGGGACCTATTTGGTCAGCCCCAGCATTTT. Translation gives CSARGDLFGQPQHF.

The rearrangement uses TRBV7-9 and TRBJ2-1; 8 positions match TRBD2. Germline V gene sequence: CDR1 SEHNR, CDR2 FQNEAQ (reference sequence). J lost 9 bases, V lost 4 bases, and 8 bases had no gene match. The CDR3 spans 14 residues. In DNA, the CDR3 is TGTGCCAGCAGCTCGAGCGGGAGCGGGGGTGAGCAGTTCTTC. Its protein is CASSSSGSGGEQFF.

This clonotype was seen many times. This chain joins TRBV27 and TRBJ1-1, with a possible D match to TRBD1 (6 bases). Germline V gene data show CDR1 as MNHEY and CDR2 as SMNVEV (reference sequence). Between the trimmed V and J ends, which lost 4 bases and 1 base, there was a span of 16 bases. This CDR3 comprises 16 residues. Here the CDR3 DNA reads TGTGCCAGCAGTTCCGTACAGGGCGGTGGGAACACTGAAGCTTTCTTT. The encoded protein is CASSSVQGGGNTEAFF.

About this clonotype itself: The missing conserved phenylalanine or tryptophan at the end of this CDR3 makes a read error likely. The limits of the CDR3 on the DNA are not certain, so only TCRdb's listed CDR3 is given. The chain couples TRBV6-2 or TRBV6-3 to TRBJ1-6. Germline V CDR1 and CDR2: MNHEY, SVGEGT. The CDR3 length is 8 residues, termini included. Here the CDR3 reads CASLARTV.

The genes are TRBV19 and TRBJ2-5; 11 bases map to TRBD1. This CDR3 is 16 amino acids long. Per germline, CDR1 LNHDA and CDR2 SQIVND (reference sequence). V trimming: 1 base; J trimming: 5 bases; junction bases outside the gene matches: 6. The CDR3 DNA is TGTGCCAGTAGTATAGGCGGACAGGGGGCCGGGGAGACCCAGTACTTC. It yields the protein CASSIGGQGAGETQYF.

The V gene is TRBV24-1, the J gene TRBJ1-1; 7 positions agree with TRBD1. V lost 0 bases, J lost 6 bases, and 6 bases stayed unmatched. CDR3 length equals 15 residues. CDR1 is KGHDR and CDR2 is SFDVKD in the germline V gene. CDR3 in DNA: TGTGCCACCAGTGATTTGCAGGGGGTAGACGCTGAAGCTTTCTTT. Amino acids: CATSDLQGVDAEAFF.

This clonotype has a count of ten or more. This chain uses TRBV5-1 with TRBJ2-6; D remains ambiguous. This CDR3 has 15 amino acids. Trimming pared 0 bases from V and 4 bases from J, leaving 8 bases between. CDR1 is SGHRS, CDR2 YFSETQ, per germline. The CDR3 region has the DNA TGCGCCAGCAGCTTGGTTCCGTACGGGGCCAACGTCCTGACTTTC. It specifies CASSLVPYGANVLTF. Complete variable domain (other parts from reference TRBV5-1 and TRBJ2-6): KAGVTQTPRYLIKTRGQQVTLSCSPISGHRSVSWYQQTPGQGLQFLFEYFSETQRNKGNFPGRFSGRQFSNSRSEMNVSTLELGDSALYLCASSLVPYGANVLTFGAGSRLTVL.

This chain uses TRBV29-1 with TRBJ1-2; 9 bases are shared with TRBD1. After removal of 6 bases from V and 5 bases from J, the junction contained 22 bases not matched to a gene. The CDR3 loop spans 18 amino acids. CDR1 and CDR2 (germline): SQVTM, ANQGSEA. Here the CDR3 reads CSVLAGTGKGNTIYGYTF. CDR3 sequence (DNA): TGCAGCGTCCTCGCCGGGACAGGGAAAGGAAACACCATATATGGCTACACCTTC.

Comments on this clonotype: The junction shows a germline mismatch at one end, possibly a read error. V gene TRBV2 combines with J gene TRBJ1-5, with D perhaps matching TRBD1 (6 bases). The CDR3 has 15 amino acids. The germline V gene encodes CDR1 SNHLY and CDR2 FYNNEI. CDR3 protein: CASCEEGGVNQPQLF. The CDR3 bases are TGTGCCAGCTGTGAAGAAGGGGGGGTCAATCAGCCCCAGCTTTTT.

This clonotype was seen ten or more times. This sequence joins TRBV5-6 and TRBJ1-1; maybe TRBD1 (5 bases). This CDR3 is 14 amino acids long. The germline gives CDR1 SGHDT, CDR2 YYEEEE. V gave up 2 bases and J gave up 3 bases, with 11 bases separating them. This CDR3 is CASSLRGSDTEAFF. The CDR3 DNA sequence: TGTGCCAGCAGCTTACGGGGGTCGGACACTGAAGCTTTCTTT. Combining the CDR3 with reference TRBV5-6 and TRBJ1-1 gives the whole variable domain DAGVTQSPTHLIKTRGQQVTLRCSPKSGHDTVSWYQQALGQGPQFIFQYYEEEERQRGNFPDRFSGHQFPNYSSELNVNALLLGDSALYLCASSLRGSDTEAFFGQGTRLTVV.

This clonotype was detected ten times or more. This chain connects TRBV7-9 to TRBJ2-3; D may be TRBD1 (5 bases). This CDR3 has 15 amino acids. Looked up from germline, CDR1 is SEHNR and CDR2 is FQNEAQ (reference sequence). V was clipped by 4 bases and J by 3 bases, with 14 bases between them. CDR3 in DNA: TGTGCCAGCAGCTCAAAGGGGCAGAAAACAGATACGCAGTATTTT. Translated, it gives CASSSKGQKTDTQYF.

The chain recombines TRBV25-1 with TRBJ1-1; D might be TRBD1 (5 bases). Trimming removed 7 bases from V and 3 bases from J, with 15 bases in between. The CDR3 contains 14 residues. Germline values: CDR1 MGHDK, CDR2 SYGVNS. As DNA, the CDR3 is TGTGCCAGCATACCCCAGGGCAGGGACACTGAAGCTTTCTTT. It codes for CASIPQGRDTEAFF.

The chain recombines TRBV18 with TRBJ1-1, with D maybe TRBD1 (5 bases). Trimming took off 5 bases at V and 5 bases at J, with 15 bases between the two ends. In germline, CDR1 is KGHSH, CDR2 LQKENI. The CDR3 contains 14 residues. The CDR3 loop is CASSVRVRGTEAFF. The CDR3 region has the DNA TGTGCCAGCTCAGTCAGGGTGAGAGGGACTGAAGCTTTCTTT.

The chain has TRBV7-2 and TRBJ2-7; unclear D gene. This CDR3 spans 14 amino acids. The V gene's germline CDR1 is SGHTA and CDR2 FQGNSA. V was pared by 4 bases and J by 2 bases, with 12 bases between. The CDR3: CASSSTPAAYEQYV. The CDR3 DNA reads as TGTGCCAGCAGCTCGACTCCGGCGGCCTACGAGCAGTACGTC.

This clonotype is a singleton in its sample. The rearrangement uses TRBV6-1 and TRBJ2-7; 11 positions match TRBD1. Germline loops: CDR1 MNHNS, CDR2 SASEGT. The J segment lost 4 bases and the V segment lost 5 bases, leaving 4 bases of the junction unmatched. The CDR3 loop spans 14 amino acids. Here the CDR3 reads CASSKGQGVYEQYF. The CDR3 DNA follows: TGTGCCAGCAGTAAGGGACAGGGGGTGTACGAGCAGTACTTC.

The sample holds many counts of this clonotype. The chain is built from TRBV24-1 and TRBJ2-3, with TRBD2 as a possible D gene (7 bases). Germline CDR1 is KGHDR and CDR2 is SFDVKD. Trimming pared 4 bases from V and 1 base from J, leaving 17 bases between. The CDR3 is 17 residues long. CDR3 loop: CATSEPRGGGGTDTQYF. As DNA, the CDR3 is TGTGCCACCAGTGAGCCCCGAGGGGGGGGGGGCACAGATACGCAGTATTTT.

The genes are TRBV29-1 and TRBJ2-5, with 9 bases matching TRBD2. Trimming cost V 4 bases and J 0 bases; bases outside gene matches: 3. This CDR3 has 14 residues. Looked up from germline, CDR1 is SQVTM and CDR2 is ANQGSEA. CDR3 amino acids: CSVGGLADQETQYF. DNA for the CDR3: TGCAGCGTTGGGGGACTAGCAGACCAAGAGACCCAGTACTTC.

A word on this clonotype: The CDR3 does not end in the conserved phenylalanine or tryptophan, so this is likely a read error. It is unclear where the CDR3 begins or ends on the DNA, so no DNA is shown, and the CDR3 is as TCRdb lists it. This chain uses TRBV5-1 with TRBJ2-2; TRBD2 is the table's D call and was not checked against the DNA. The CDR3 comprises 9 residues, both ends counted. In germline, CDR1 is SGHRS, CDR2 YFSETQ. The CDR3 sequence is CASSLTGRL.

There are many counts of this clonotype. The chain links TRBV4-1 to TRBJ1-1, with 11 bases matching TRBD1. The CDR3 consists of 15 residues. Unmatched junction bases numbered 2, after V lost 1 base and J lost 4 bases. Per germline, CDR1 MGHRA and CDR2 YSYEKL. CDR3 residues: CASSQAGTGGTEAFF. The DNA of the CDR3 is TGCGCCAGCAGCCAAGCCGGGACAGGGGGCACTGAAGCTTTCTTT.

This clonotype appeared many times. This sequence joins TRBV2 and TRBJ2-3, with 9 nucleotides matching TRBD1. Germline CDR1 reads SNHLY; CDR2 reads FYNNEI. The V gene end was trimmed by 6 bases and the J gene end by 3 bases; junction bases not matched to a gene: 7. This CDR3 is 15 amino acids long. CDR3 sequence (DNA): TGTGCCAGCAGGTCTACAGGGGGCAGGACAGATACGCAGTATTTT. Its translation: CASRSTGGRTDTQYF.

About this clonotype: A much larger clonotype is one base distant, so this may be a read error. The CDR3 coding sequence is TGTGCCAGCAGACCCGCCGGGACAGAGGGCGAAGAGACCCAGTACTTC. Protein: CASRPAGTEGEETQYF. The genes are TRBV28 and TRBJ2-5; 7 bases match TRBD1. CDR1 and CDR2 from the germline V gene are MDHEN and SYDVKM. The V and J ends lost 6 bases and 3 bases, in that order; junction bases with no gene match: 13. The CDR3 covers 16 residues.

Note on this clonotype: This sequence may be a read error, since a much larger clone differs from it by one base. The chain uses TRBV4-1 and TRBJ2-3, with 10 bases matching TRBD2. CDR3 length equals 16 residues. The germline CDR1 and CDR2 sequences are MGHRA and YSYEKL. In DNA, the CDR3 is TGTGCCAGCAGCCAAGAAATAGCGGGAGGACAAAGTACGCAGTATTTT. Protein sequence: CASSQEIAGGQSTQYF.